These 16 T cell receptor beta chains came from one sample sequenced in a study of blood T cell repertoires in COVID-19. Clones were read by immunoSEQ multiplex PCR, and TCRdb kept only the in-frame ones, dropping some. Here the sample spans more than 150,000 clones, 87% being singletons. Sequencing was done on a sample of PBMCs or T cells enriched from blood (not recorded which). The source of these receptors is a young woman who had recovered from COVID-19.

The rearrangement joins TRBV9 to TRBJ1-3; no clear D. Germline assignment: CDR1 SGDLS and CDR2 YYNGEE. V lost 0 bases and J lost 0, with 7 bases in between. CDR3 length: 15 residues. CDR3 loop: CASSVAGFSGNTIYF. CDR3 DNA sequence: TGTGCCAGCAGCGTAGCGGGGTTCTCTGGAAACACCATATATTTT.

This clone was counted at least ten times. The rearrangement links TRBV19 to TRBJ1-5; maybe TRBD1 (6 bases). The CDR3 spans 19 residues. Between the trimmed V and J ends, which lost 3 bases and 1 base, there was a span of 22 bases. CDR1 LNHDA and CDR2 SQIVND come from the germline V gene (reference sequence). The CDR3 coding sequence is TGTGCCAGTAGTATCGCTCCAATACAGGGTTTCCTAAGCAATCAGCCCCAGCATTTT. It encodes CASSIAPIQGFLSNQPQHF.

V is TRBV15 and J is TRBJ1-2; a possible D gene is TRBD1 (5 bases). V was clipped by 1 base and J by 7 bases, with 10 bases between them. Germline CDR1 is LNHNV and CDR2 is YYDKDF (reference sequence). The CDR3 loop spans 13 amino acids. The CDR3 here is CATSRARQGGYTF. The CDR3 coding sequence is TGTGCCACCAGCAGAGCGAGGCAGGGTGGCTACACCTTC.

V and J are TRBV19 and TRBJ1-2; 8 bases are a match to TRBD1. The germline V gene encodes CDR1 LNHDA and CDR2 SQIVND (reference sequence). The J segment lost 6 bases and the V segment lost 1 base, leaving 7 bases of the junction unmatched. There are 15 residues in the CDR3. This chain's CDR3 is CASSIGGTGGNGYTF. The CDR3 DNA follows: TGTGCCAGTAGTATAGGGGGCACAGGGGGTAATGGCTACACCTTC.

This clone was counted a single time. The gene calls are TRBV19 and TRBJ1-5; no definite D call. CDR1 is LNHDA and CDR2 is SQIVND in the germline V gene (reference sequence). The CDR3 covers 15 residues. V was shortened by 6 bases and J by 1 base, with 13 bases between the two germline ends. CDR3: CASSKSGESNQPQHF. Written as DNA, the CDR3 is TGTGCCAGTAGCAAGAGTGGGGAGAGCAATCAGCCCCAGCATTTT.

The CDR3 here is CASSRKGQGATPQHF. In DNA, the CDR3 is TGTGCCAGCAGCCGAAAGGGACAGGGGGCCACACCCCAGCATTTT. The gene calls are TRBV7-3 and TRBJ1-5; 12 bases map to TRBD1. V shed 5 bases and J 10 bases; nucleotides not matched to a gene: 9. CDR3 length: 15 amino acids. Germline CDR1 and CDR2: SGHTA and FQGTGA.

The CDR3 loop reads CASSYTGDNQPQHF. The CDR3 DNA reads as TGTGCCAGCAGTTATACGGGAGATAATCAGCCCCAGCATTTT. V gene TRBV6-2 or TRBV6-3 combines with J gene TRBJ1-5, with D uncertain. The germline V and J ends were trimmed by 3 bases and 4 bases, with 10 bases remaining between them. The CDR3 runs to 14 residues. Looked up from germline, CDR1 is MNHEY and CDR2 is SVGEGT.

CDR3 residues: CASSRGVGGSLEQYF. The CDR3 coding sequence is TGTGCCAGCTCACGAGGGGTGGGCGGGAGCCTCGAGCAGTACTTC. The chain uses TRBV18 and TRBJ2-7; 7 bases agree with TRBD2. Germline CDR1 KGHSH, CDR2 LQKENI. This CDR3 contains 15 residues. The V gene end was trimmed by 4 bases and the J gene end by 6 bases; junction bases not matched to a gene: 12.

CDR3: CASSPWGGSYEQYF. Written as DNA, the CDR3 is TGTGCCAGCAGCCCCTGGGGGGGGTCCTACGAGCAGTACTTC. This chain links TRBV28 with TRBJ2-7; 7 nucleotides agree with TRBD2. The V and J ends lost 6 bases and 1 base, in that order; junction bases with no gene match: 6. Germline CDR1 and CDR2: MDHEN and SYDVKM. This CDR3 has 14 amino acids.

This clone has only a few counts. The chain combines TRBV29-1 with TRBJ2-4, with 7 bases aligning to TRBD2. Unmatched junction bases numbered 10, after V lost 4 bases and J lost 7 bases. Germline CDR1 reads SQVTM; CDR2 reads ANQGSEA. The CDR3 covers 14 residues. Here the CDR3 reads CSVGESGDGNIQYF. In nucleotides, the CDR3 is TGCAGCGTTGGGGAAAGCGGGGACGGGAACATTCAGTACTTC.

The chain uses TRBV7-7 and TRBJ2-6; D call uncertain. The CDR3 runs 16 residues. The V end was cut by 5 bases, the J end by 0 bases, with 11 bases between. Germline V gene data show CDR1 as SSHAT and CDR2 as FNYEAQ (reference sequence). CDR3 protein: CASSPMVYSGANVLTF. The CDR3 nucleotides are TGTGCCAGCAGCCCTATGGTGTACTCTGGGGCCAACGTCCTGACTTTC.

This chain connects TRBV19 to TRBJ2-3; possible D gene TRBD1, 5 bases. This CDR3 has 14 amino acids. Germline V CDR1 and CDR2: LNHDA, SQIVND (reference sequence). V was cut by 2 bases and J by 4 bases, with 10 bases left in between. CDR3 amino acids: CASSIRGTPDTQYF. CDR3 in DNA: TGTGCCAGTAGTATAAGGGGCACCCCAGATACGCAGTATTTT.

The V gene is TRBV5-1, the J gene TRBJ2-1, with 9 bases fitting TRBD2. Trimming removed 2 bases from V and 1 base from J; junction bases left unmatched: 16. The germline V gene has CDR1 SGHRS and CDR2 YFSETQ. CDR3 length equals 20 residues. CDR3 DNA sequence: TGCGCCAGCAGCTTCGACACCCAATTACCGGGACTAGCATCCTACAATGAGCAGTTCTTC. Translation gives CASSFDTQLPGLASYNEQFF.

This clone has only one observation. The V gene is TRBV29-1, the J gene TRBJ2-2; possible D gene TRBD1, 6 bases. CDR3 length: 13 amino acids. Germline lookup yields CDR1 SQVTM and CDR2 ANQGSEA. Trimming took 4 bases from V and 6 from J, leaving 12 bases between them. The DNA of the CDR3 is TGCAGCGTTGGGGAAGGGGGATCCGGGGAGCTGTTTTTT. Amino acid sequence: CSVGEGGSGELFF.

CDR3 in DNA: TGTGCCAGCAGCTCCACGCCTGCTCGGGGCTACACCTTC. Residues: CASSSTPARGYTF. The V gene is TRBV11-3, the J gene TRBJ1-2; no reliable D call. In germline, CDR1 is SGHNT, CDR2 YENEEA. This CDR3 is 13 amino acids long. V shed 4 bases and J shed 8 bases, with 14 bases lying between them.

The chain recombines TRBV10-3 with TRBJ2-3, with 10 bases identical to TRBD2. Germline V lookup: CDR1 ENHRY, CDR2 SYGVKD. The CDR3 has 17 residues. The ends lost 0 bases at V and 1 base at J; junction bases unmatched: 4. The CDR3 protein is CAISESTLAGGTDTQYF. CDR3 in DNA: TGTGCCATCAGTGAGTCGACTCTAGCGGGGGGCACAGATACGCAGTATTTT.